These 7 T cell receptor beta chains share one sample of origin, sequenced in a study of prognosis after radiotherapy for stage I lung cancer (dated by TCRdb to the early 2020s). TCRdb records Illumina HiSeq 3000 as the sequencer. Two rounds of multiplex PCR were used to amplify the TCR beta CDR3 region from genomic DNA. The first PCR round used primers specific to each TRBV and TRBJ gene, and the primer sequences were filed in Chinese patent CN105087789A. In-frame beta chains were kept once TCRdb had trimmed the public reads at Q25 with fastp and called clones with MiXCR. For every CDR3 protein sequence, its rows merge into one entry that carries the most common genes and DNA. The sample contains about 31,000 distinct CDR3 sequences, roughly two fifths of them found a single time. In total, the top ten clones hold 15% to 17% of the sample. Specimen: PBMCs, collected before or after stereotactic body radiation therapy (not recorded which). The receptors shown here come from a donor at least 50 years old with non-small cell lung cancer.

This clonotype has ten or more counts. The V and J genes are TRBV30 and TRBJ1-3; D unresolved. The germline CDR1 and CDR2 sequences are GTSNPN and SVGIG (reference sequence). This CDR3 contains 11 residues. V was shortened by 5 bases and J by 2 bases, with 4 bases between the two germline ends. The CDR3 loop reads CAWGPGNTIYF. The CDR3 region has the DNA TGTGCCTGGGGCCCTGGAAACACCATATATTTT.

The chain couples TRBV12-3 or TRBV12-4 to TRBJ2-1; weak D call: TRBD1 (5 bases). The CDR3 runs 14 residues. V lost 8 bases, J lost 3 bases, and 14 bases lay in between. The chain's CDR3 is CASVSGLNYNEQFF. In DNA, the CDR3 is TGTGCCAGCGTATCAGGGCTTAACTACAATGAGCAGTTCTTC.

This clonotype was counted ten times or more. The gene calls are TRBV6-1 and TRBJ1-1; D remains ambiguous. V was trimmed by 6 bases and J by 1 base, leaving 6 bases between them. Germline CDR1 MNHNS, CDR2 SASEGT. This CDR3 comprises 12 residues. The CDR3 here is CASSRSNTEAFF. DNA for the CDR3: TGTGCCAGCAGCCGCTCGAACACTGAAGCTTTCTTT.

The chain links TRBV7-2 to TRBJ1-2, with D possibly being TRBD1 (5 bases). Germline V gene data show CDR1 as SGHTA and CDR2 as FQGNSA. The CDR3 is 13 residues long. V was shortened by 1 base and J by 8 bases, with 11 bases between the two germline ends. CDR3 nucleotide sequence: TGTGCCAGCAGCTTAGGGTTCAGGGAGGGCTACACCTTC. Translation: CASSLGFREGYTF.

This clonotype was seen at least ten times. The rearrangement joins TRBV20-1 to TRBJ1-2, with D maybe TRBD1 (5 bases). Germline V lookup: CDR1 DFQATT, CDR2 SNEGSKA (reference sequence). The CDR3 length is 12 residues. Trimming took 2 bases from V and 7 from J, leaving 11 bases between them. The CDR3 reads CSARQAGSGYTF. The CDR3 DNA sequence: TGCAGTGCTAGACAAGCAGGGTCTGGCTACACCTTC.

The chain couples TRBV12-3 or TRBV12-4 to TRBJ2-1; D remains unclear. V was shortened by 6 bases and J by 10 bases, with 10 bases between the two germline ends. The CDR3 length is 11 residues. The CDR3 nucleotides read TGTGCCAGCAGCCCCGCCGGGGAGCAGTTCTTC. Its protein product is CASSPAGEQFF.

The gene calls are TRBV11-2 and TRBJ1-5; TRBD1 matches 9 bases. Trimming cost V 5 bases and J 0 bases; bases outside gene matches: 11. The CDR3 totals 18 residues. The V gene's germline CDR1 is SGHAT and CDR2 FQNNGV. CDR3 loop: CASSTRQGEGDSNQPQHF. CDR3 in DNA: TGTGCCAGCAGCACCCGACAGGGGGAAGGGGATAGCAATCAGCCCCAGCATTTT.